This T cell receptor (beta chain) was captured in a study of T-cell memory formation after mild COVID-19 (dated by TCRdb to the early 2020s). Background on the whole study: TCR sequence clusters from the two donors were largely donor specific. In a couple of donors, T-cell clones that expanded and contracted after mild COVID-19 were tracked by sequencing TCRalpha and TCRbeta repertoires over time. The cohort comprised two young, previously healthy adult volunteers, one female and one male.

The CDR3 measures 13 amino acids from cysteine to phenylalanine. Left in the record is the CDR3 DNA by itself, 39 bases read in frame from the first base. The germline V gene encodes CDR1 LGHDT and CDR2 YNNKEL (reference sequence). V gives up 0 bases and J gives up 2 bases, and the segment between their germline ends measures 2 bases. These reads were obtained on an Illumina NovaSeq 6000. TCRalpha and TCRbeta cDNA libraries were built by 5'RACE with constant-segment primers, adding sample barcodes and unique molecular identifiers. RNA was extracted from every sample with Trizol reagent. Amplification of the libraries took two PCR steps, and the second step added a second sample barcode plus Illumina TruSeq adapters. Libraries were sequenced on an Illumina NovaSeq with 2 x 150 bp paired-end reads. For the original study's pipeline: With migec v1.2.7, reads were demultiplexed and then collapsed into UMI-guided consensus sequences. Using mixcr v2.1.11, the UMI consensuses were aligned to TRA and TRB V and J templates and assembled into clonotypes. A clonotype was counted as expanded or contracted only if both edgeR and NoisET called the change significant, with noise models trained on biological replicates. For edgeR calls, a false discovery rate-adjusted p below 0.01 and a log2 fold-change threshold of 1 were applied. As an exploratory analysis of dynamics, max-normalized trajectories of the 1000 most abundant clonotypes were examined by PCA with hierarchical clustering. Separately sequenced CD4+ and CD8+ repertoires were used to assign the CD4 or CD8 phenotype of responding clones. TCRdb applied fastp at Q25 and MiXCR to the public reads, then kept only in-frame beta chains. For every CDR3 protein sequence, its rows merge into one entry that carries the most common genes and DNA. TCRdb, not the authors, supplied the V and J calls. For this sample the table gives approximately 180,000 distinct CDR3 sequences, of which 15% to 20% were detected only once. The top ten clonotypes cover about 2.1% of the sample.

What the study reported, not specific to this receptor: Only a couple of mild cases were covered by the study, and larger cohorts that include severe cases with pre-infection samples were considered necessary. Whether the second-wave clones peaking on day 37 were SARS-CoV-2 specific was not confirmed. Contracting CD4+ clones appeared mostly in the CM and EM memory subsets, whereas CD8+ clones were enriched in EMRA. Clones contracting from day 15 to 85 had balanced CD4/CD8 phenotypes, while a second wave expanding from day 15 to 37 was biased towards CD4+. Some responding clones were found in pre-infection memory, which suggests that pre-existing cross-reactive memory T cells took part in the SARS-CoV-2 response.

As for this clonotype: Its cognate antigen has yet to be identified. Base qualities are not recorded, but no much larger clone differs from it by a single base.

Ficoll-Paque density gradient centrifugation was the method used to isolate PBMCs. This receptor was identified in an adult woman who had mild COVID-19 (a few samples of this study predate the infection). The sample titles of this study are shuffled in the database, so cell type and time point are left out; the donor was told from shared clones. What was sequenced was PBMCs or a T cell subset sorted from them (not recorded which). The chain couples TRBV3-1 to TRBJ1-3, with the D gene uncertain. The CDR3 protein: CASSQDPGNTIYF. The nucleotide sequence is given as TGTGCCAGCAGCCAAGATCCTGGAAACACCATATATTTT.